This TCR beta chain was documented in a study of T cell repertoires in cytomegalovirus infection. Study as a whole: Matching HLA type and CMV infection were both indicated by public TCR beta signatures. Study-level findings and limits: HLA-C-restricted CMV clonotypes gave the most frequent clonotype in two of eight donors.

TCRdb fed the reads into MiXCR, producing one record per CDR3 protein. The top ten clones hold about 25% of a sample with roughly 200,000 distinct CDR3 sequences, 17% of them seen once. Looked up from germline, CDR1 is SGHRS and CDR2 is YFSETQ. The CDR3 is 15 amino acids. J lost 0 bases, V lost 3 bases, and 2 bases had no gene match. This clonotype occurred a few times. The antigen is undetermined. The chain links TRBV5-1 to TRBJ2-5, with 10 bases lining up with TRBD1. The clonotype comes from a human donor in good health (CMV status not recorded). Some clones in this sample may be carry-over from other donors' samples. The sample comprised CD8+ T cells from PBMCs. The DNA of the CDR3 is TGCGCCAGCAGCTCGGGACAGGGGTACCAAGAGACCCAGTACTTC. Its protein product is CASSSGQGYQETQYF.